These T cell receptor beta chains were read from a single sample in a study of T-cell reconstitution after alpha-beta-depleted transplantation in children. MiXCR, run by TCRdb on the PCR reads, gives a single entry per CDR3 protein. Of fewer than 1 million distinct CDR3 sequences listed, 15% to 20% are singletons. The sample consisted of PBMCs, mostly from graft donor cells, taken 360 days after TCRalphabeta/CD19-depleted stem cell transplant. Receptors were obtained from a male patient aged 10-17 years who had a stem cell transplant for acute lymphoblastic leukemia, so the T cells may come from the graft donor. Both conserved end residues are part of each CDR3. The D gene is left open where the match is weak. The listing skips clone size in some rows; elsewhere it reads once, few, many or a size class.

v_call	j_call	clone_size	d_call	cdr3_aa	cdr3_nt
TRBV27	TRBJ2-7	NA	NA	CASRMEVSGVGYEQYF	TGTGCCAGCAGGATGGAGGTATCGGGAGTTGGTTACGAGCAGTACTTC
TRBV29-1	TRBJ2-7	NA	TRBD2	CSVLWTSRYEQYF	TGCAGCGTACTATGGACTAGTCGGTACGAGCAGTACTTC
TRBV5-1	TRBJ1-1	NA	NA	CASSLPVVGPSFTEAFF	TGCGCCAGCAGCTTGCCCGTCGTAGGCCCCTCGTTCACTGAAGCTTTCTTT
TRBV11-2	TRBJ2-2	NA	NA	CASNPGGGELFF	TGTGCCAGCAACCCGGGCGGTGGGGAGCTGTTTTTT
TRBV7-2	TRBJ2-3	many	NA	CASSLDFTDTQYF	TGTGCCAGCAGCTTAGACTTCACAGATACGCAGTATTTT
TRBV20-1	TRBJ2-2	NA	NA	CSARTLRHTGELFF	TGCAGTGCTAGGACTCTCCGGCACACCGGGGAGCTGTTTTTT
TRBV15	TRBJ1-2	few	NA	CATSRDRVIYGYTF	TGTGCCACCAGCAGAGATCGGGTTATCTATGGCTACACCTTC
TRBV6-6	TRBJ1-5	NA	NA	CASRLGPMGAEPQHF	TGTGCCAGCAGGCTCGGCCCGATGGGGGCCGAGCCCCAGCATTTT
TRBV6-5	TRBJ1-2	NA	NA	CASSYGRDYGYTF	TGTGCCAGCAGTTATGGCAGGGACTATGGCTACACCTTC
TRBV24-1	TRBJ2-1	few	TRBD2	CATSDPTSGRRGEQFF	TGTGCCACCAGTGATCCTACTAGCGGGAGAAGGGGTGAGCAGTTCTTC
TRBV5-1	TRBJ2-1	NA	NA	CASSLGLLRTGSYNEQFF	TGCGCCAGCAGCTTGGGACTCCTCCGGACTGGCTCCTACAATGAGCAGTTCTTC
TRBV20-1	TRBJ1-2	NA	NA	CSAGEQAGGGYTF	TGCAGTGCTGGAGAACAGGCGGGAGGTGGCTACACCTTC
TRBV9	TRBJ2-7	few	NA	CASSPVSGPYEQYF	TGTGCCAGCAGCCCAGTTAGCGGCCCCTACGAGCAGTACTTC
TRBV12-3/TRBV12-4	TRBJ2-5	many	TRBD1	CASSPDRGRAETQYF	TGTGCCAGCAGTCCAGACAGGGGAAGGGCAGAGACCCAGTACTTC
TRBV12-3/TRBV12-4	TRBJ2-1	NA	TRBD2	CASSPWTSYIEQFF	TGTGCCAGCAGCCCATGGACTAGTTATATTGAGCAGTTCTTC
TRBV6-6	TRBJ2-3	NA	TRBD1	CASRTGPDTQYF	TGTGCCAGCAGGACAGGGCCAGATACGCAGTATTTT
TRBV20-1	TRBJ2-1	many	TRBD2	CSARELTSGWSSYNEQFF	TGCAGTGCTAGAGAACTTACTAGCGGTTGGAGCTCCTACAATGAGCAGTTCTTC
TRBV20-1	TRBJ2-7	many	NA	CSANADPNEQYF	TGCAGTGCTAACGCCGATCCCAACGAGCAGTACTTC
TRBV5-1	TRBJ2-3	NA	NA	CASSLAGEAHTDTQYF	TGCGCCAGCAGCTTGGCCGGCGAGGCCCACACAGATACGCAGTATTTT
TRBV12-3/TRBV12-4	TRBJ2-1	NA	NA	CASSFFPDNEQFF	TGTGCCAGCAGTTTCTTTCCGGACAATGAGCAGTTCTTC
TRBV4-1	TRBJ2-1	few	TRBD2	CASSQTGGPSSSYNEQFF	TGCGCCAGCAGCCAAACGGGAGGCCCGAGTAGTTCCTACAATGAGCAGTTCTTC
TRBV29-1	TRBJ1-1	few	TRBD1	CSGRQGMNTEAFF	TGCAGCGGAAGACAGGGCATGAACACTGAAGCTTTCTTT
TRBV29-1	TRBJ2-4	few	NA	CSVEAFNIQYF	TGCAGCGTTGAAGCGTTTAACATTCAGTACTTC
TRBV7-3	TRBJ2-5	NA	NA	CASSLDSYQETQYF	TGTGCCAGCAGCTTGGACAGTTACCAAGAGACCCAGTACTTC
TRBV7-9	TRBJ1-3	few	TRBD1	CASSLAEGGPNTIYF	TGTGCCAGCAGCTTAGCTGAAGGGGGCCCGAACACCATATATTTT
TRBV14	TRBJ2-2	NA	NA	CASGYGEVPTGELFF	TGTGCCAGCGGTTACGGGGAGGTCCCCACCGGGGAGCTGTTTTTT
TRBV10-2	TRBJ2-7	many	TRBD2	CASSEGTGLAREQYF	TGCGCCAGCAGTGAGGGGACGGGACTAGCGAGGGAGCAGTACTTC